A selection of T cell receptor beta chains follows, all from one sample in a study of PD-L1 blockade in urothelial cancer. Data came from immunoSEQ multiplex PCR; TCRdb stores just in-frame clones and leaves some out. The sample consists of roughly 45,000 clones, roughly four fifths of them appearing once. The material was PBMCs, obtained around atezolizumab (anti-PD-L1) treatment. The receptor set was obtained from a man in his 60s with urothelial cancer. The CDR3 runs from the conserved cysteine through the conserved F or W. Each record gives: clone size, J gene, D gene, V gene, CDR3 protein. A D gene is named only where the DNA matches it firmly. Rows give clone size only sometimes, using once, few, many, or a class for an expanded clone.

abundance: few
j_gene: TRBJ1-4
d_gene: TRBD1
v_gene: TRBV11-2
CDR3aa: CASSLLRDREKKLFF

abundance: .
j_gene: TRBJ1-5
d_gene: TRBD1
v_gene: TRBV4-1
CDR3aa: CASSQGDRGRSNQPQHF

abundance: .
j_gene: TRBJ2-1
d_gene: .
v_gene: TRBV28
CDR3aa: CASSLRGASEQFF

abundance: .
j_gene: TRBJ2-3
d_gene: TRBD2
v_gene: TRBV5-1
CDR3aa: CASTEGLADMAVQYF

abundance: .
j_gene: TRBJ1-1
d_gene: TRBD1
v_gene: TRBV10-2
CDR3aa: CASSGDRGDGFDTEAFF

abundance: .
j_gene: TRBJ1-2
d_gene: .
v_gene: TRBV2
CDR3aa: CASTGANYGYTF

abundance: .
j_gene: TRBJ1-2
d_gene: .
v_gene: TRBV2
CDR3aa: CATKEDYGYTF

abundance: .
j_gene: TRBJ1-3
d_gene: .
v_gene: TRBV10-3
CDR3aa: CAISGSTLSGNTIYF

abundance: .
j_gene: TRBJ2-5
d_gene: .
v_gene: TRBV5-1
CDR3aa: CASSLGNRVGETQYF

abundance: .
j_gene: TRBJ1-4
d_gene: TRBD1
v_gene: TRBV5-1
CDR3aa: CASGGTGGLVSEKLFF

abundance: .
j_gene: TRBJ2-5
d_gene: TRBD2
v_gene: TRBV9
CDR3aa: CASSAGLAETQYF

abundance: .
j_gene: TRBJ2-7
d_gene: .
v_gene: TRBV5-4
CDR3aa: CASSTADSYEQYF

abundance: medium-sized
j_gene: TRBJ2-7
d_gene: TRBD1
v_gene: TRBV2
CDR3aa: CASSEVGTGVAYEQYF

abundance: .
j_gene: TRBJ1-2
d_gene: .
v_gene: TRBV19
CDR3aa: CASSIRAEEGYGYTF

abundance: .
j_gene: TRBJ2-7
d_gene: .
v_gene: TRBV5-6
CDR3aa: CASSPTGAGDENF

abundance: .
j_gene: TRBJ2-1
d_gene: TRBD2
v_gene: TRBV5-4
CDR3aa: CASSLAVAGGRNEQFF